The 29 T cell receptor beta chains below all came from one sample that was sequenced in a study of radiotherapy plus CTLA-4 blockade in lung cancer. Profiled with immunoSEQ multiplex PCR; TCRdb holds only in-frame clones, not every one. The sample lists approximately 28,000 clones; roughly four fifths were seen once. The specimen was peripheral blood, collected from a patient treated with radiotherapy plus ipilimumab. The source is a human donor with non-small cell lung cancer who had stable disease on radiotherapy plus ipilimumab.

The V and J genes are TRBV5-1 and TRBJ1-4, with D possibly being TRBD1 (6 bases). V was shortened by 3 bases and J by 3 bases, with 15 bases between the two germline ends. This CDR3 has 16 amino acids. Germline values: CDR1 SGHRS, CDR2 YFSETQ. The CDR3 nucleotides are TGCGCCAGCAGCTCGGGACACAGGGACCCTAATGAAAAACTGTTTTTT. Its protein is CASSSGHRDPNEKLFF. The full variable domain, its missing parts supplied by reference TRBV5-1 and TRBJ1-4, is KAGVTQTPRYLIKTRGQQVTLSCSPISGHRSVSWYQQTPGQGLQFLFEYFSETQRNKGNFPGRFSGRQFSNSRSEMNVSTLELGDSALYLCASSSGHRDPNEKLFFGSGTQLSVL.

The rearrangement links TRBV28 to TRBJ1-1; D call uncertain. In germline, CDR1 is MDHEN, CDR2 SYDVKM. The CDR3 length is 19 residues. V was pared by 6 bases and J by 3 bases, with 29 bases between. In nucleotides, the CDR3 is TGTGCCAGCAGCCTAAAGTATCTACCGTATGGGGAACTGGACACTGAAGCTTTCTTT. This translates into CASSLKYLPYGELDTEAFF.

CDR3 protein: CATREDRGQFNRQYF. Here the CDR3 DNA reads TGTGCCACCCGAGAGGACAGGGGGCAGTTTAACAGGCAGTACTTC. V usage is TRBV6-1 and J usage is TRBJ2-7, with 11 bases aligning to TRBD1. Per the germline V gene, CDR1 is MNHNS and CDR2 is SASEGT. The CDR3 runs to 15 residues. Germline trimming cut 10 bases from V and 9 bases from J; bases unmatched to any gene: 17.

A few counts support this clone. V and J are TRBV6-5 and TRBJ1-3, with D possibly matching TRBD1 (5 bases). CDR1 is MNHEY and CDR2 is SVGAGI in the germline V gene. This CDR3 contains 12 residues. Between the trimmed V and J ends, which lost 6 bases and 4 bases, there was a span of 7 bases. CDR3: CASRAGGNTIYF. The DNA of the CDR3 is TGTGCCAGCAGGGCAGGGGGAAACACCATATATTTT.

This rearrangement joins TRBV2 to TRBJ2-3; possibly TRBD1 for D (6 bases). From germline, CDR1 is SNHLY and CDR2 FYNNEI. CDR3 size: 15 residues. The CDR3 nucleotides read TGTGCGACGAAAGGGGGTAGCATGGGCACAGATACGCAGTATTTT. It specifies CATKGGSMGTDTQYF.

CDR3 region: CASRGDGYTF. In DNA, the CDR3 is TGTGCCAGCAGAGGGGATGGCTACACCTTC. This sequence joins TRBV6-1 and TRBJ1-2; possibly TRBD1 for D (5 bases). CDR1 is MNHNS and CDR2 is SASEGT in the germline V gene. CDR3 length equals 10 residues. V was pared by 6 bases and J by 6 bases, with 5 bases between.

This clone was detected only once. V and J are TRBV2 and TRBJ2-7, with a possible D match to TRBD1 (6 bases). The CDR3 is 14 amino acids. Trimming pared 4 bases from V and 3 bases from J, leaving 13 bases between. Germline lookup yields CDR1 SNHLY and CDR2 FYNNEI. CDR3 protein: CASSAETGGYEQYF. The CDR3, as DNA: TGTGCCAGCAGTGCCGAGACAGGAGGCTACGAGCAGTACTTC.

The chain combines TRBV11-2 with TRBJ2-2; 7 nucleotides align to TRBD1. V lost 5 bases to trimming and J lost 6 bases; unmatched junction nucleotides: 6. The CDR3 loop spans 14 amino acids. The germline V gene encodes CDR1 SGHAT and CDR2 FQNNGV. CDR3 DNA: TGTGCCAGCAGCCACAGACAGGGTCCCGGGGAGCTGTTTTTT. Its translation is CASSHRQGPGELFF.

V and J are TRBV27 and TRBJ1-3; D perhaps matches TRBD1 (6 bases). V lost 7 bases and J lost 4, with 17 bases in between. CDR1 is MNHEY, CDR2 SMNVEV, per germline (reference sequence). This CDR3 region has 15 residues. The CDR3 DNA reads as TGTGCCAGCAAACTCCAGGGGTTGGGAGGAAACACCATATATTTT. This gives the protein CASKLQGLGGNTIYF.

This chain joins TRBV29-1 and TRBJ2-7; unclear D gene. CDR3 size: 13 residues. Trimming left V 4 bases short and J 5 bases short, with 15 bases between. Germline V lookup: CDR1 SQVTM, CDR2 ANQGSEA. The CDR3 protein is CSVAPSGGNEQYV. The CDR3, as DNA: TGCAGCGTTGCCCCCTCGGGTGGGAACGAGCAGTACGTC.

The V gene is TRBV7-4, the J gene TRBJ1-6; D gene ambiguous. Germline lookup yields CDR1 SGHVT and CDR2 SQSDAQ. Trimming shortened V by 3 bases and J by 3 bases, and 18 bases separated the two germline ends. The CDR3 sequence is 18 residues long. The CDR3 bases are TGTGCCAGCAGCTTCAAAAATAGGGTGAATCTCTATAATTCACCCCTCCACTTT. Protein sequence: CASSFKNRVNLYNSPLHF.

This chain connects TRBV14 to TRBJ1-1; D uncertain. This CDR3 has 14 residues. The germline V and J ends were trimmed by 1 base and 4 bases, with 10 bases remaining between them. Per the germline V gene, CDR1 is SGHDN and CDR2 is FVKESK. CDR3 nucleotide sequence: TGTGCCAGCAGCCAAGCGCTCATGGGCACTGAAGCTTTCTTT. Its protein is CASSQALMGTEAFF.

The chain recombines TRBV7-3 with TRBJ2-2, with TRBD1 as a possible D gene (6 bases). V was cut by 5 bases and J by 7 bases, with 11 bases left in between. Germline CDR1 is SGHTA and CDR2 is FQGTGA. This CDR3 contains 13 residues. The CDR3 protein is CASSLRTDGELFF. Here the CDR3 DNA reads TGTGCCAGCAGCCTACGGACAGACGGGGAGCTGTTTTTT. The variable domain in full, with the rest retrieved from reference TRBV7-3 and TRBJ2-2, is GAGVSQTPSNKVTEKGKYVELRCDPISGHTALYWYRQSLGQGPEFLIYFQGTGAADDSGLPNDRFFAVRPEGSVSTLKIQRTERGDSAVYLCASSLRTDGELFFGEGSRLTVL.

This clone appeared a few times. The DNA of the CDR3 is TGTGCCAGCAGTGCAAGGGACAGGGCTAGTTTTTATGAGCAGTTCTTC. Translating gives CASSARDRASFYEQFF. The V and J genes are TRBV6-1 and TRBJ2-1; 9 nucleotides align to TRBD1. Unmatched junction bases numbered 12, after V lost 4 bases and J lost 8 bases. From germline, CDR1 is MNHNS and CDR2 SASEGT. The CDR3 is made up of 16 amino acids.

The rearrangement links TRBV28 to TRBJ2-4; D may be TRBD1 or TRBD2 (5 bases each). This CDR3 has 15 amino acids. Trimming shortened V by 5 bases and J by 1 base, and 12 bases separated the two germline ends. In germline, CDR1 is MDHEN, CDR2 SYDVKM. The CDR3 DNA reads TGTGCCAGCAGTCTACCGGGGCTGGCCAAAAACATTCAGTACTTC. Amino acid sequence: CASSLPGLAKNIQYF.

V gene TRBV19 combines with J gene TRBJ2-2, with 8 bases matching TRBD1. The V gene's germline CDR1 is LNHDA and CDR2 SQIVND (reference sequence). Losses at the gene ends were 7 bases for V and 4 bases for J; bases not matched to a gene: 5. The CDR3 is made up of 14 amino acids. The CDR3 DNA sequence: TGTGCCAGTAACCCAGGGGGCTTCACCGGGGAGCTGTTTTTT. Translating gives CASNPGGFTGELFF.

The chain recombines TRBV19 with TRBJ1-6; D uncertain. The germline V gene has CDR1 LNHDA and CDR2 SQIVND (reference sequence). CDR3 length: 12 residues. With 5 bases removed from V and 5 bases from J, the gap between germline ends came to 4 bases. The CDR3 nucleotides read TGTGCCAGTAGTCCCGATAATTCACCCCTCCACTTT. Translated: CASSPDNSPLHF.

This clone has only a few counts. The V and J genes are TRBV5-1 and TRBJ1-1; D is possibly TRBD1 (6 bases). The length of the CDR3 is 14 residues. Germline assignment: CDR1 SGHRS and CDR2 YFSETQ. V gave up 3 bases and J gave up 4 bases, with 13 bases separating them. CDR3 nucleotides: TGCGCCAGCAGCTCGAGAAACAGGGCCACTGAAGCTTTCTTT. Its protein is CASSSRNRATEAFF.

The J gene is TRBJ2-2, the V gene TRBV19; TRBD2 agrees at 8 bases. CDR3 length: 16 amino acids. With V trimmed by 6 bases and J by 4 bases, 10 bases remained unmatched. The germline V gene has CDR1 LNHDA and CDR2 SQIVND (reference sequence). CDR3 sequence reads: CASSPTGGLGTGELFF. The DNA for the CDR3 is TGTGCCAGTAGCCCGACGGGGGGGCTGGGCACCGGGGAGCTGTTTTTT. The full variable domain, with the rest looked up from reference TRBV19 and TRBJ2-2, is DGGITQSPKYLFRKEGQNVTLSCEQNLNHDAMYWYRQDPGQGLRLIYYSQIVNDFQKGDIAEGYSVSREKKESFPLTVTSAQKNPTAFYLCASSPTGGLGTGELFFGEGSRLTVL.

The chain combines TRBV5-1 with TRBJ2-3; TRBD2 matches at 12 bases. The CDR3 contains 17 residues. The V and J ends lost 0 bases and 3 bases, in that order; junction bases with no gene match: 5. In germline, CDR1 is SGHRS, CDR2 YFSETQ. The CDR3, as DNA: TGCGCCAGCAGCTTGGACCCTAGCGGGGGGGCAACAGATACGCAGTATTTT. It is translated as CASSLDPSGGATDTQYF.

The CDR3 DNA reads TGCGCCAGCAGCCAAGGGCGGGCTGACGGCACAGATACGCAGTATTTT. This translates into CASSQGRADGTDTQYF. The chain uses TRBV4-3 and TRBJ2-3; perhaps TRBD2 as D (5 bases). Germline lookup yields CDR1 LGHNA and CDR2 YSLEER. Trimming pared 1 base from V and 1 base from J, leaving 12 bases between. The CDR3 has 16 residues.

V usage is TRBV7-9 and J usage is TRBJ1-2, with TRBD1 identical over 10 bases. V trimming: 3 bases; J trimming: 3 bases; junction bases outside the gene matches: 4. This CDR3 is built from 15 residues. Germline CDR1 SEHNR, CDR2 FQNEAQ (reference sequence). The CDR3 spells CASSLFGQGDYGYTF. The CDR3 nucleotides read TGTGCCAGCAGCTTGTTCGGACAGGGGGACTATGGCTACACCTTC.

Concerning this clone: One end of the junction does not line up with germline, which may come from a read error. The chain links TRBV9 to TRBJ2-5; TRBD2 agrees at 8 bases. There are 14 residues in the CDR3. Looked up from germline, CDR1 is SGDLS and CDR2 is YYNGEE. This CDR3 is CASSPSRGGETQHF. The CDR3 DNA follows: TGTGCCAGCAGCCCTAGCCGGGGGGGAGAGACCCAGCACTTC.

The genes are TRBV5-4 and TRBJ2-2; perhaps TRBD1 as D (5 bases). CDR1 SGHNT and CDR2 YYREEE come from the germline V gene (reference sequence). This CDR3 is 15 amino acids long. Trimming took off 2 bases at V and 6 bases at J, with 14 bases between the two ends. The CDR3 loop is CASSLLVRGAGELFF. The DNA for the CDR3 is TGTGCCAGCAGCTTACTTGTTAGGGGCGCCGGGGAGCTGTTTTTT.

This rearrangement joins TRBV6-1 to TRBJ2-1; 13 bases agree with TRBD2. The CDR3 spans 17 residues. The V and J ends lost 4 bases and 3 bases, in that order; junction bases with no gene match: 6. Germline V gene lookup returns CDR1 MNHNS and CDR2 SASEGT. The CDR3 reads CASSATSGGAVYNEQFF. CDR3 nucleotides: TGTGCCAGCAGTGCAACTAGCGGGGGGGCTGTCTACAATGAGCAGTTCTTC.

The chain combines TRBV6-1 with TRBJ1-1, with a weak D call TRBD1 (6 bases). In germline, CDR1 is MNHNS, CDR2 SASEGT. This CDR3 contains 15 residues. V lost 4 bases to trimming and J lost 0 bases, with 12 bases between them. In DNA, the CDR3 is TGTGCCAGCAGTGCGATCACAGGGATGAACACTGAAGCTTTCTTT. It specifies CASSAITGMNTEAFF.

The count of this clone is one. The genes are TRBV7-9 and TRBJ1-4; D perhaps matches TRBD1 (5 bases). Germline CDR1 and CDR2: SEHNR and FQNEAQ (reference sequence). The CDR3 consists of 15 residues. The V end was cut by 3 bases, the J end by 5 bases, with 13 bases between. CDR3 loop: CASSFGGAMNEKLFF. The CDR3 DNA sequence: TGTGCCAGCAGCTTTGGGGGTGCGATGAATGAAAAACTGTTTTTT. The whole variable domain, remainder taken from reference TRBV7-9 and TRBJ1-4, is DTGVSQNPRHKITKRGQNVTFRCDPISEHNRLYWYRQTLGQGPEFLTYFQNEAQLEKSRLLSDRFSAERPKGSFSTLEIQRTEQGDSAMYLCASSFGGAMNEKLFFGSGTQLSVL.

The chain has TRBV19 and TRBJ2-7, with 8 positions matching TRBD1. The CDR3 spans 14 residues. J was trimmed by 1 base and V by 8 bases; bases with no gene match: 7. The germline V gene has CDR1 LNHDA and CDR2 SQIVND (reference sequence). For the CDR3, the DNA is TGTGCCAGTCGCCCCCGGGACAGGTCCTACGAGCAGTACGTC. It translates to CASRPRDRSYEQYV.

V and J are TRBV27 and TRBJ2-7; no definite D call. The germline CDR1 and CDR2 sequences are MNHEY and SMNVEV (reference sequence). Trimming left V 2 bases short and J 5 bases short, with 13 bases between. This CDR3 has 14 amino acids. The CDR3 DNA is TGTGCCAGCAGTTTAGGGTCTAGAATCGACGAGCAGTACTTC. Protein sequence: CASSLGSRIDEQYF.